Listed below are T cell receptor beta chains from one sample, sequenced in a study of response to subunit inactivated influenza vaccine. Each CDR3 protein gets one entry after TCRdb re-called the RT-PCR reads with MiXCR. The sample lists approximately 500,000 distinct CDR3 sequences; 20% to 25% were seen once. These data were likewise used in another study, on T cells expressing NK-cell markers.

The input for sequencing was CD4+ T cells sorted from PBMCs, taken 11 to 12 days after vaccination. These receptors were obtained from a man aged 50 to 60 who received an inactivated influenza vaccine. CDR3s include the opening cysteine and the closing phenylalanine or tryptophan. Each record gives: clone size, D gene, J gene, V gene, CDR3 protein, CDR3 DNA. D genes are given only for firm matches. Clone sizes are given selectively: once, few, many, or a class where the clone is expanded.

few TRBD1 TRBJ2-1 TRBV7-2 CASSFPTGNNEQFF TGTGCCAGCAGCTTCCCGACAGGGAACAATGAGCAGTTCTTC
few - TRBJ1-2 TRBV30 CAWTNSPRSGYTF TGTGCCTGGACCAACAGCCCGCGGTCTGGCTACACCTTC
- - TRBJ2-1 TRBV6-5 CASSYSRPAYNEQFF TGTGCCAGCAGTTATAGCAGACCAGCCTACAATGAGCAGTTCTTC
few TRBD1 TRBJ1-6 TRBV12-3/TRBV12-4 CASSQDRGSSYNSPLHF TGTGCCAGCAGTCAAGACAGGGGGAGCTCCTATAATTCACCCCTCCACTTT
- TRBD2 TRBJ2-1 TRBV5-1 CASSASGGAKSSYNEQFF TGCGCCAGCAGCGCGAGCGGGGGGGCCAAAAGCTCCTACAATGAGCAGTTCTTC
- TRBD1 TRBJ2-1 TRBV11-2 CASSLIRGRDYEQFF TGTGCCAGCAGCTTAATCAGGGGGCGCGATTATGAGCAGTTCTTC
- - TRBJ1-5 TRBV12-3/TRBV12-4 CASSPDSSYNQPQHF TGTGCCAGCAGTCCCGACAGCTCTTACAATCAGCCCCAGCATTTT
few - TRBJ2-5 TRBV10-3 CAISGGTVQETQYF TGTGCCATCAGTGGCGGGACAGTCCAAGAGACCCAGTACTTC
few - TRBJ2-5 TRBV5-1 CASSFAPGRGEETQYF TGCGCCAGCAGCTTTGCCCCGGGTCGGGGTGAAGAGACCCAGTACTTC
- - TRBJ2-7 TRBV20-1 CSAREGISYYEQYF TGCAGTGCTAGAGAGGGGATCTCCTACTACGAGCAGTACTTC
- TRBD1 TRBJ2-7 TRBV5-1 CASSPRDRADEQYF TGCGCCAGCAGCCCCCGGGACAGGGCCGACGAGCAGTACTTC
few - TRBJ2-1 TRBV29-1 CSVAMGAYNEQFF TGCAGCGTCGCGATGGGAGCATACAATGAGCAGTTCTTC
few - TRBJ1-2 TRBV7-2 CASSLRDEGYTF TGTGCCAGCAGCCTAAGGGACGAGGGCTACACCTTC
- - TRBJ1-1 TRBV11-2 CASSLQGSDTEAFF TGTGCCAGCAGCTTACAAGGGTCGGACACTGAAGCTTTCTTT
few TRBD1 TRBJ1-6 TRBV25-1 CASTQQGVNSSPLHF TGTGCCAGCACCCAACAGGGGGTGAACAGCTCACCCCTCCACTTT
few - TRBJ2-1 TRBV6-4 CASSDGPNEQFF TGTGCCAGCAGTGACGGACCCAATGAGCAGTTCTTC
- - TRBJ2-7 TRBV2 CASSERGGYEQYF TGTGCCAGCAGTGAAAGGGGTGGGTACGAGCAGTACTTC
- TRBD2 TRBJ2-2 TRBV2 CASGTSGAGELFF TGTGCCAGCGGGACTAGCGGGGCCGGGGAGCTGTTTTTT
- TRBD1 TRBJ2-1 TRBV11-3 CASSLGGDRVYNEQFF TGTGCCAGCAGCTTAGGGGGGGACAGGGTCTACAATGAGCAGTTCTTC
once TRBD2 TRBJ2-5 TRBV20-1 CSATPRLAGQETQYF TGCAGTGCCACCCCTAGACTAGCGGGGCAAGAGACCCAGTACTTC
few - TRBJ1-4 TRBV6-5 CASSYSPRREKLFF TGTGCCAGCAGTTACTCACCAAGGCGGGAAAAACTGTTTTTT
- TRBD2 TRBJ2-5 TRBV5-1 CASSTGTTLWETQYF TGCGCCAGCAGCACTGGGACTACCCTCTGGGAGACCCAGTACTTC
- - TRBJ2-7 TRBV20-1 CSAQQGGSGVGYEQYF TGCAGTGCTCAACAGGGGGGGAGCGGGGTGGGCTACGAGCAGTACTTC
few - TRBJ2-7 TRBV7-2 CASSLTLANEQYF TGTGCCAGCAGCTTAACGCTAGCGAACGAGCAGTACTTC
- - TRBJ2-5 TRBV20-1 CSARDFRQTQETQYF TGCAGTGCTAGAGATTTCCGACAGACCCAAGAGACCCAGTACTTC
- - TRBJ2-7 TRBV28 CASSQPTGRPSYEQYF TGTGCCAGCAGTCAACCGACAGGCCGGCCTAGCTACGAGCAGTACTTC